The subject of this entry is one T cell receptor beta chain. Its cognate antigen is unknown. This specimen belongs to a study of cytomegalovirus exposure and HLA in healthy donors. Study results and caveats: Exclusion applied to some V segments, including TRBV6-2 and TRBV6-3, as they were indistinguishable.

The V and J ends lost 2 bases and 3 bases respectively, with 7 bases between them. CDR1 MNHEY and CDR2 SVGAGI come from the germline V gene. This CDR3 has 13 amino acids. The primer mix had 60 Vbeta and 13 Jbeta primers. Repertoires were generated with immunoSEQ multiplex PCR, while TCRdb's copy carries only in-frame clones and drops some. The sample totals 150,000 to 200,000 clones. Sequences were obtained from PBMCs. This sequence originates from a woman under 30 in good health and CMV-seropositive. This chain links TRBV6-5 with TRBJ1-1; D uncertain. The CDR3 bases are TGTGCCAGCAGTTACAGGAGGGACACTGAAGCTTTCTTT. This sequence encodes CASSYRRDTEAFF.